A selection of T cell receptor beta chains follows, all from one sample in a study of control samples from healthy donors and cancer patients. The data were produced by immunoSEQ multiplex PCR, yet TCRdb's version contains in-frame clones alone and is incomplete. The table includes approximately 3,000 clones, just under 80% detected once. Sequenced material: formalin-fixed, paraffin-embedded tissue. These receptors were obtained from a male donor with melanoma. Both conserved end residues are part of each CDR3. D genes are given only for firm matches. Size is omitted from some rows. Given values are once, few, many or a class for expanded clones.

V	J	size	D	CDR3	DNA
TRBV3-1/TRBV3-2	TRBJ2-5	-	TRBD1	CASSQRDRGKETQYF	TGTGCCAGCAGCCAACGGGACAGGGGGAAGGAGACCCAGTACTTC
TRBV2	TRBJ2-5	-	TRBD2	CASSAGEILETQYF	TGTGCCAGCAGCGCGGGAGAGATATTAGAGACCCAGTACTTC
TRBV27	TRBJ1-5	-	-	CASSFSGNNQPQHF	TGTGCCAGCAGTTTTTCAGGAAACAATCAGCCCCAGCATTTT
TRBV7-9	TRBJ1-2	-	-	CASSLYTSYGYTF	TGTGCCAGCAGCTTGTATACCTCCTATGGCTACACCTTC
TRBV28	TRBJ2-6	-	-	CASTRPSHLGSGANVLTF	TGTGCCAGCACCCGACCATCCCACCTCGGCTCTGGGGCCAACGTCCTGACTTTC
TRBV9	TRBJ1-3	-	-	CASSPFYSSGNTIYF	TGTGCCAGCAGCCCTTTCTACAGCTCTGGAAACACCATATATTTT
TRBV4-2	TRBJ2-1	-	-	CASSQETGSNEQFF	TGTGCCAGCAGCCAAGAAACTGGATCCAATGAGCAGTTCTTC
TRBV27	TRBJ2-3	few	TRBD2	CASSSTSEDTQYF	TGTGCCAGCAGTTCCACTAGCGAAGATACGCAGTATTTT
TRBV12-3/TRBV12-4	TRBJ2-7	-	-	CASSFSSNYEQYF	TGTGCCAGCAGTTTTTCCTCAAACTACGAGCAGTACTTC
TRBV28	TRBJ1-2	-	-	CASSPPKVGYTF	TGTGCCAGCAGCCCGCCCAAAGTGGGCTACACCTTC
TRBV6-5	TRBJ2-7	-	TRBD2	CASSYAGGGEQYF	TGTGCCAGCAGTTACGCGGGGGGCGGCGAGCAGTACTTC
TRBV11-3	TRBJ2-3	-	TRBD1	CASSTGQGRTDTQYF	TGTGCCAGCAGCACAGGACAGGGGAGAACAGATACGCAGTATTTT
TRBV11-3	TRBJ2-2	-	-	CASSRGRTGELFF	TGTGCCAGCAGCCGGGGACGAACCGGGGAGCTGTTTTTT
TRBV28	TRBJ2-7	few	TRBD2	CASSLSLLTSGEQYF	TGTGCCAGCAGTTTATCCCTTCTTACTAGCGGCGAGCAGTACTTC
TRBV19	TRBJ2-2	-	TRBD2	CASSIWESGRASGELFF	TGTGCCAGTAGTATATGGGAAAGCGGGAGGGCCTCCGGGGAGCTGTTTTTT
TRBV9	TRBJ2-5	-	TRBD2	CASSVGLAGVLGETQYF	TGTGCCAGCAGCGTGGGACTAGCGGGAGTATTGGGGGAGACCCAGTACTTC
TRBV28	TRBJ1-5	once	-	CASSLNGPYNQPQHF	TGTGCCAGCAGTTTAAACGGACCCTACAATCAGCCCCAGCATTTT
TRBV3-1/TRBV3-2	TRBJ2-1	few	-	CASSQAAGLAALQFF	TGTGCCAGCAGCCAAGCGGCGGGCTTAGCTGCCTTGCAGTTCTTC
TRBV28	TRBJ2-2	-	TRBD2	CASSRLAGDGTGELFF	TGTGCCAGCAGCAGACTAGCGGGAGACGGCACCGGGGAGCTGTTTTTT
TRBV6-2/TRBV6-3	TRBJ1-5	-	-	CASSYADTRRRPQHF	TGTGCCAGCAGTTACGCCGACACAAGGCGGAGGCCCCAGCATTTT
TRBV20-1	TRBJ2-5	-	-	CSARKETQYF	TGCAGTGCTAGAAAAGAGACCCAGTACTTC
TRBV7-3	TRBJ2-1	few	-	CASSDGIHEQFF	TGTGCCAGCAGCGACGGGATCCATGAGCAGTTCTTC
TRBV11-1	TRBJ2-5	once	-	CASSPLGVGLQETQYF	TGTGCCAGCAGCCCTTTGGGGGTCGGGTTACAAGAGACCCAGTACTTC
TRBV19	TRBJ2-7	-	-	CASSIGGDYEQYF	TGTGCCAGTAGTATAGGAGGAGACTACGAGCAGTACTTC
TRBV28	TRBJ2-3	-	-	CASSSPLGGGGWNEDTQYF	TGTGCCAGCAGTTCCCCCCTTGGAGGGGGAGGATGGAACGAAGATACGCAGTATTTT
TRBV14	TRBJ2-5	-	TRBD2	CASSQQRLAGRVETQYF	TGTGCCAGCAGCCAACAACGACTAGCGGGAAGGGTGGAGACCCAGTACTTC
TRBV20-1	TRBJ1-1	-	-	CSASEGTEAFF	TGCAGTGCTAGTGAAGGGACTGAAGCTTTCTTT
TRBV11-2	TRBJ2-7	-	TRBD1	CASSRRDRLNTYEQYF	TGTGCCAGCAGTCGCCGGGACAGGCTCAACACCTACGAGCAGTACTTC
TRBV15	TRBJ2-1	-	-	CATSRGLTLGGWDEQFF	TGTGCCACCAGCAGAGGCCTTACTTTGGGGGGCTGGGATGAGCAGTTCTTC
TRBV28	TRBJ2-7	-	TRBD1	CASSLGTATSSYEQYF	TGTGCCAGCAGTTTGGGGACAGCTACGAGCTCCTACGAGCAGTACTTC
TRBV7-3	TRBJ2-6	-	-	CASSTTRDAYKRRASVLTF	TGTGCCAGCAGCACGACGAGAGACGCTTACAAAAGGCGGGCCAGCGTCCTGACTTTC